A single sample is the source of the 6 T cell receptor beta chains below, sequenced in a study of T cell clusters in autoimmune cytopenias. TRB was amplified from 250 ng of peripheral blood genomic DNA per sample. TRB was amplified by touch-down multiplex PCR, primer pools A and B combined. TCRdb reprocessed the multiplex PCR reads; each CDR3 protein has one entry and no DNA is given. In total, the table holds 6,000 to 9,500 distinct CDR3 sequences. Sequenced: peripheral blood. Receptors were obtained from a human donor with an autoimmune cytopenia or autoimmune hepatitis (not recorded which).

Frequency places this clonotype as medium-sized. This sequence joins TRBV7-2 and TRBJ2-7; TCRdb selects TRBD1, and the lack of DNA leaves this call unchecked. Germline V lookup: CDR1 SGHTA, CDR2 FQGNSA. This CDR3 has 13 residues. The CDR3: CASSLESDSEQYF.

This clonotype is labeled medium-sized (0.01 to 0.1%) based on frequency. This rearrangement joins TRBV6-5 to TRBJ1-6; TCRdb gives TRBD1 as the D gene, but with no DNA this cannot be confirmed. CDR1 MNHEY and CDR2 SVGAGI come from the germline V gene. The CDR3 length is 16 residues. This chain's CDR3 is CASSYDGGVDNSPLHF.

This clonotype counts as medium-sized by frequency. The chain links TRBV7-2 to TRBJ2-1; TCRdb calls TRBD1, which cannot be checked without DNA. CDR1 and CDR2 from the germline V gene are SGHTA and FQGNSA. CDR3 size: 13 residues. The CDR3 reads CASSIPQGSGQFF.

Frequency places this clonotype as medium-sized (0.01 to 0.1%). The J gene is TRBJ1-6, the V gene TRBV27; the D gene TCRdb calls, TRBD1, cannot be checked with no DNA. The germline V gene has CDR1 MNHEY and CDR2 SMNVEV (reference sequence). The length of the CDR3 is 14 residues. CDR3 protein: CASSPRGVGSPLHF.

This chain joins TRBV28 and TRBJ2-2. The germline V gene has CDR1 MDHEN and CDR2 SYDVKM. There are 12 residues in the CDR3. The CDR3 here is CATAGNTGELFF.

The J gene is TRBJ2-3, the V gene TRBV2; the D call from TCRdb, TRBD1, cannot be confirmed without DNA. Germline V gives CDR1 SNHLY, CDR2 FYNNEI. CDR3 size: 14 residues. CDR3 protein: CASSAAPPADTQYF.